The clone carrying this T cell receptor beta chain was counted between two and nine times. Its target is unknown. This sample is drawn from a study of graft-versus-host responses after intestinal transplantation. Background on the study: The recipients all started with anti-thymocyte globulin induction and then took tacrolimus and steroids for around three years. Overall study results and limits: GvH clonotypes were identified within recipient marrow, with a subset emerging first in ileum or blood.

TCRdb's copy holds only in-frame clones and misses some; the assay was immunoSEQ multiplex PCR. The data contain roughly 120,000 clones, 90% of them singletons. This receptor was taken from a human donor who received an intestinal transplant. Sequenced material: unstimulated CD4+ T cells sorted from spleen or lymph node cells, taken before intestinal transplant.

The CDR3 sequence: CASSLAGGPNEQFF. CDR3 bases: TGTGCCAGCAGTCTAGCGGGGGGGCCCAATGAGCAGTTCTTC. The chain combines TRBV2 with TRBJ2-1; 12 bases are shared with TRBD2. The germline V gene has CDR1 SNHLY and CDR2 FYNNEI. The J segment lost 6 bases and the V segment lost 5 bases, leaving 2 bases of the junction unmatched. The length of the CDR3 is 14 residues.